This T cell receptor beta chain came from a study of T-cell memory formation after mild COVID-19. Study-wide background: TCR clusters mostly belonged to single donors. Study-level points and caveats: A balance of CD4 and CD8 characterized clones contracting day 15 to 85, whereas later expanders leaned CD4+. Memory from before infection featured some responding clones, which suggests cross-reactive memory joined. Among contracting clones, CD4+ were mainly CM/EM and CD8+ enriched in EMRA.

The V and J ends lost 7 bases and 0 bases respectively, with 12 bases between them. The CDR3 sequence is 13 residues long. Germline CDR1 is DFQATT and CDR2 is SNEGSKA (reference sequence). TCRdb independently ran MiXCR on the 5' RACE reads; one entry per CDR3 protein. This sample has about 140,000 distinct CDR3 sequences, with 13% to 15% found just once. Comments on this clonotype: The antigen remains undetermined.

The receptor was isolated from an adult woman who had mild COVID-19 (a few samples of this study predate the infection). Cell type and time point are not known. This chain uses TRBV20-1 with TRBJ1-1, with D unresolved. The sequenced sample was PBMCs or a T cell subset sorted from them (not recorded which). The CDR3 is CSGRGILNTEAFF. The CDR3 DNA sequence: TGCAGTGGCAGAGGGATCCTGAACACTGAAGCTTTCTTT.